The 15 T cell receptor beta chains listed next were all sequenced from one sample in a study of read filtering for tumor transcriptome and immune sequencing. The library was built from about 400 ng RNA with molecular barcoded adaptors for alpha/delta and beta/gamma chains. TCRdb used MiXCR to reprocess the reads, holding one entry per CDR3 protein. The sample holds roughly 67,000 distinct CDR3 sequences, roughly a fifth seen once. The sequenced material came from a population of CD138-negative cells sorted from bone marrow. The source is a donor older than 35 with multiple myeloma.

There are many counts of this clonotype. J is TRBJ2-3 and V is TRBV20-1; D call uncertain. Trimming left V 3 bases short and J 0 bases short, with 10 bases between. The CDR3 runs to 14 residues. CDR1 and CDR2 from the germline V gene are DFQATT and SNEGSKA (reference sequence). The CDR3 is CSASGVISTDTQYF. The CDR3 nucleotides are TGCAGTGCTAGCGGCGTCATAAGCACAGATACGCAGTATTTT.

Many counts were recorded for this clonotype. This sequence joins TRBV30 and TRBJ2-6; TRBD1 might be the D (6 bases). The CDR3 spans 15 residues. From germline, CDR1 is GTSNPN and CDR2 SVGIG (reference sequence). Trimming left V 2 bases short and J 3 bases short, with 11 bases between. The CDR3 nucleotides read TGTGCCTGGAGTAAAGCAGGGGATGGGGCCAACGTCCTGACTTTC. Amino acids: CAWSKAGDGANVLTF.

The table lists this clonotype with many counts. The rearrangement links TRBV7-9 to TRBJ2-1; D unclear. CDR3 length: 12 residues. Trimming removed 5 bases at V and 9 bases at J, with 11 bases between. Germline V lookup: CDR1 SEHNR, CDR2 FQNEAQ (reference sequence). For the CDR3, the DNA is TGTGCCAGCAGCCTAGATATTGGTGAGCAGTTCTTC. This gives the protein CASSLDIGEQFF.

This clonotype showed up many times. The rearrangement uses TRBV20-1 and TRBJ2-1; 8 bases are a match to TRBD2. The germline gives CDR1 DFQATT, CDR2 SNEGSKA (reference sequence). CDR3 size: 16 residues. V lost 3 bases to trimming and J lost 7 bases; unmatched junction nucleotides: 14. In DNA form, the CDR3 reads TGCAGTGCTAGTGATACCGGACTAGCCGGTGTAAATGAGCAGTTCTTC. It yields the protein CSASDTGLAGVNEQFF.

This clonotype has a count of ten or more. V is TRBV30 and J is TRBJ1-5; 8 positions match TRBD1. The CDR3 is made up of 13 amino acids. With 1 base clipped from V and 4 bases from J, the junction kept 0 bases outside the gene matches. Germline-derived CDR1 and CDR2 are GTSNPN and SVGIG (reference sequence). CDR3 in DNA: TGTGCCTGGAGTGGGACAGGGAATCAGCCCCAGCATTTT. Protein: CAWSGTGNQPQHF.

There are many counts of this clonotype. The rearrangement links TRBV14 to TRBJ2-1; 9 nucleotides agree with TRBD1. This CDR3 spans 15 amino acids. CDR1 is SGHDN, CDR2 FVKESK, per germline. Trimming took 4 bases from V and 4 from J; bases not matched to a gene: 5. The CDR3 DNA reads TGTGCCAGCAGCCGCGGGACAGGGCATTACAATGAGCAGTTCTTC. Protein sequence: CASSRGTGHYNEQFF. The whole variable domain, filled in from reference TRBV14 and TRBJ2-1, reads EAGVTQFPSHSVIEKGQTVTLRCDPISGHDNLYWYRRVMGKEIKFLLHFVKESKQDESGMPNNRFLAERTGGTYSTLKVQPAELEDSGVYFCASSRGTGHYNEQFFGPGTRLTVL.

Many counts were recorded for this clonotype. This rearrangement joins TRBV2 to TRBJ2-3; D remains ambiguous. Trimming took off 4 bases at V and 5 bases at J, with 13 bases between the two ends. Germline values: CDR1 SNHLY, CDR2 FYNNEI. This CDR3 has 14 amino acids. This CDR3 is CASSARDSEDTQYF. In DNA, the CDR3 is TGTGCCAGCAGTGCCCGCGATTCGGAAGATACGCAGTATTTT.

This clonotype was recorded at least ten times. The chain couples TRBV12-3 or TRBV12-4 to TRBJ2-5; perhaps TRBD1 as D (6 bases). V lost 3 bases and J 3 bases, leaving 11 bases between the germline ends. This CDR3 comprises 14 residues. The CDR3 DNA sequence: TGTGCCAGCAGTTTCGGTCCAGGGGAAGAGACCCAGTACTTC. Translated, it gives CASSFGPGEETQYF.

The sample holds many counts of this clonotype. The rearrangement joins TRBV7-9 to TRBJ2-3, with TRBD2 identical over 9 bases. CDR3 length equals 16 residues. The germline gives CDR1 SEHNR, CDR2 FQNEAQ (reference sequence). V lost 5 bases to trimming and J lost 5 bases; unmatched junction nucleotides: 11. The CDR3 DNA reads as TGTGCCAGCAGCCAAGAGTCTAGCGGGGTCGGAGATACGCAGTATTTT. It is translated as CASSQESSGVGDTQYF.

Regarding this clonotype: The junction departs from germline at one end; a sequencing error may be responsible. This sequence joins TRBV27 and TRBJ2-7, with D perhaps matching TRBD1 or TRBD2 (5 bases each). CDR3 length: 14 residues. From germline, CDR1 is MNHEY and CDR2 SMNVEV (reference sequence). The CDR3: CSSSPHPGRYEQYF. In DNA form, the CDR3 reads TGTTCCAGCAGCCCCCATCCGGGGCGCTACGAGCAGTACTTC.

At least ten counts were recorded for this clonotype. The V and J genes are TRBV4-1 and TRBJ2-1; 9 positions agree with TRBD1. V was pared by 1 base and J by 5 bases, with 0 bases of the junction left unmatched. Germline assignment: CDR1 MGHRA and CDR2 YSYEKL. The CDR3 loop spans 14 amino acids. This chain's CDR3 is CASSQGTGDNEQFF. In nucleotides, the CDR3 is TGCGCCAGCAGCCAAGGGACAGGGGACAATGAGCAGTTCTTC.

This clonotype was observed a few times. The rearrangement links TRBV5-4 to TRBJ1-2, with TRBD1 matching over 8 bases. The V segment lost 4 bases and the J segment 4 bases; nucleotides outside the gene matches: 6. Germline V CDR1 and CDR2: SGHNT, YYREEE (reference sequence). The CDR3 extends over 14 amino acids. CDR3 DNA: TGTGCCAGCAGCCCGCCCGGACAGGGCTATGGCTACACCTTC. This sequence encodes CASSPPGQGYGYTF.

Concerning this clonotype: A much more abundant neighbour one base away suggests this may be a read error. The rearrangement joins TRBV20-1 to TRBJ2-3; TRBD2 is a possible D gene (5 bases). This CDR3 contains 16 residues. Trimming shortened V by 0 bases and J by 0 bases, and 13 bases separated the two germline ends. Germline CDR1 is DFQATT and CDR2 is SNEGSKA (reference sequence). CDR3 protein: CSARDPSSHSTDTQYF. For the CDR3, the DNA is TGCAGTGCTAGAGATCCCTCTAGCCATAGCACAGATACGCAGTATTTT.

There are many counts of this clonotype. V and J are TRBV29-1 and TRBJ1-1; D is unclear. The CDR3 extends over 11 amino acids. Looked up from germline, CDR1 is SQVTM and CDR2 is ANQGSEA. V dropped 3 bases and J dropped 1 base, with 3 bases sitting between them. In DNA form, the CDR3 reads TGCAGCGTTGATAGGAACACTGAAGCTTTCTTT. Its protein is CSVDRNTEAFF.

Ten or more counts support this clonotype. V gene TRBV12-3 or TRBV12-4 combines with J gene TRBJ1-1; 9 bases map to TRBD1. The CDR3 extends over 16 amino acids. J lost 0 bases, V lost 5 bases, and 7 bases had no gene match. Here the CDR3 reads CASSPRTGVLNTEAFF. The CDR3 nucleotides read TGTGCCAGCAGTCCACGGACAGGGGTCTTGAACACTGAAGCTTTCTTT.